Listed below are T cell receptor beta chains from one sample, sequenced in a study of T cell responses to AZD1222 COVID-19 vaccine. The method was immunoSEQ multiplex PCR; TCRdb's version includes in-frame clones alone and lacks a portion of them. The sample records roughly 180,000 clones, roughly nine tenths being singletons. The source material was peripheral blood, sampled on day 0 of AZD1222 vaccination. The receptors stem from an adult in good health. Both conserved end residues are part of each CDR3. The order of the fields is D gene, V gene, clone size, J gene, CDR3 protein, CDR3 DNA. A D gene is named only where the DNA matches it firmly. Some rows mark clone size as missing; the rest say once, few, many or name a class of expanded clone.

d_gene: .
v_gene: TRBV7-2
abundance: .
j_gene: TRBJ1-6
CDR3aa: CASSLTPESPLHF
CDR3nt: TGTGCCAGCAGCTTAACCCCGGAATCACCCCTCCACTTT

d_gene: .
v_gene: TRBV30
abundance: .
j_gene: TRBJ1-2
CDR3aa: CAWMGINSRAGYTF
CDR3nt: TGTGCCTGGATGGGTATAAATAGTAGGGCGGGCTACACCTTC

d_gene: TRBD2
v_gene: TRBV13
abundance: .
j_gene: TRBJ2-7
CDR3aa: CASSSLAGGTYEQYF
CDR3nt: TGTGCCAGCAGCTCCCTAGCGGGGGGAACATACGAGCAGTACTTC

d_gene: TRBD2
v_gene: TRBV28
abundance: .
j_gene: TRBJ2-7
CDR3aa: CASRTRREGFAEQYF
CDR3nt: TGTGCCAGCAGAACCCGGCGGGAGGGGTTCGCCGAGCAGTACTTC

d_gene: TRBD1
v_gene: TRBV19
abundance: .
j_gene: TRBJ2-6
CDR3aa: CASSILDRGVASGANVLTF
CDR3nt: TGTGCCAGTAGTATATTAGACAGGGGGGTAGCCTCTGGGGCCAACGTCCTGACTTTC

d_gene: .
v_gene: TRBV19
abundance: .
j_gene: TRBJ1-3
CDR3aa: CASRHTIYF
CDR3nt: TGTGCCAGTAGGCACACCATATATTTT

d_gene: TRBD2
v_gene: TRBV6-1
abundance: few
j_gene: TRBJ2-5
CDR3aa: CASSEGVGEGQETQYF
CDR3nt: TGTGCCAGCAGTGAAGGGGTAGGGGAGGGGCAAGAGACCCAGTACTTC

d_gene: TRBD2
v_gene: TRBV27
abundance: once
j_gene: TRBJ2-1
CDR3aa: CASHKTGTSGGHEQFF
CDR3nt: TGTGCCAGCCACAAGACCGGGACTAGCGGGGGGCATGAGCAGTTCTTC

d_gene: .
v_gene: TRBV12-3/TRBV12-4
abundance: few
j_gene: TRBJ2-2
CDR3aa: CAATKHTGELFF
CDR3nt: TGTGCGGCTACTAAGCACACCGGGGAGCTGTTTTTT

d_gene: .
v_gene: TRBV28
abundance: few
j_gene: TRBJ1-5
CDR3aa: CASTPARAGSNQPQHF
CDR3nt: TGTGCCAGCACCCCAGCCCGTGCGGGCAGCAATCAGCCCCAGCATTTT

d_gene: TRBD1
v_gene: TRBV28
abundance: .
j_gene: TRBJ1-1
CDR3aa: CASSQGDSEAFF
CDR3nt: TGTGCCAGCAGTCAAGGGGACAGTGAAGCTTTCTTT

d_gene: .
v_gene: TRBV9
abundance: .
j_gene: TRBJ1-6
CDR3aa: CASSYDTDNSPLHF
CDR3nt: TGTGCCAGCAGCTACGACACGGATAATTCACCCCTCCACTTT

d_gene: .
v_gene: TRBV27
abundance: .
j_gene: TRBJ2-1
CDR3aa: CASSFIRGAQAYNEQFF
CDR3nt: TGTGCCAGCAGTTTTATCCGGGGGGCCCAAGCCTACAATGAGCAGTTCTTC

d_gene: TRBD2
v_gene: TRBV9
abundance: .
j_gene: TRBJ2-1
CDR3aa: CASSESPSSGGAGNEQFF
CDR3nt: TGTGCCAGCAGCGAAAGTCCCTCGAGCGGGGGGGCCGGCAATGAGCAGTTCTTC

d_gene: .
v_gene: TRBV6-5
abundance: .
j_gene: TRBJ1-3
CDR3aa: CASSYQGRGNTIYF
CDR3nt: TGTGCCAGCAGTTACCAAGGAAGGGGAAACACCATATATTTT

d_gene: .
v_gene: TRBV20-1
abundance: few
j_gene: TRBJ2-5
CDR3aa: CSARDRETQYF
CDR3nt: TGCAGTGCTAGAGATAGAGAGACCCAGTACTTC

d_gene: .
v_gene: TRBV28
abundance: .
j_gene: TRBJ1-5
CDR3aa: CASSLEDGHQPQHF
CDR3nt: TGTGCCAGCAGTTTAGAGGACGGTCATCAGCCCCAGCATTTT

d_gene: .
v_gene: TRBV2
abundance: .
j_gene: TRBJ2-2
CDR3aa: CASDGHLISNTGELFF
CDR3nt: TGTGCCAGCGATGGACACCTCATATCGAACACCGGGGAGCTGTTTTTT

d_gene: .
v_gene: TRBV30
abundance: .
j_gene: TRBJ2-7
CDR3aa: CAWSDAGSGEQYF
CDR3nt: TGTGCCTGGAGTGACGCGGGTTCCGGCGAGCAGTACTTC

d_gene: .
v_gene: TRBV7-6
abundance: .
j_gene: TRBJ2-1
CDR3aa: CASSLEGSTREVGNEQFF
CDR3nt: TGTGCCAGCAGCTTAGAAGGGTCGACTAGGGAGGTAGGAAATGAGCAGTTCTTC

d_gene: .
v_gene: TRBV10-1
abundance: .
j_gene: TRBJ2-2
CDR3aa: CASSERSTGELFF
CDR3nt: TGCGCCAGCAGTGAGCGGTCTACCGGGGAGCTGTTTTTT

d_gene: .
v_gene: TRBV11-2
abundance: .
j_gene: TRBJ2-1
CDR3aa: CASSLGSGSYNEQFF
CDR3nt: TGTGCCAGCAGCTTGGGGTCAGGCTCCTACAATGAGCAGTTCTTC

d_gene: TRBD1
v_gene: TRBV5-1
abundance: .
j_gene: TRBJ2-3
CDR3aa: CASSSYPGQGSDTQYF
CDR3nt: TGCGCCAGCAGCTCTTATCCGGGACAGGGCTCAGATACGCAGTATTTT

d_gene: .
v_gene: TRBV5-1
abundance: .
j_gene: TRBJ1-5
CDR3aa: CASSPGVRGDQPQHF
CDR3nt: TGCGCCAGCAGCCCGGGGGTCAGGGGAGATCAGCCCCAGCATTTT

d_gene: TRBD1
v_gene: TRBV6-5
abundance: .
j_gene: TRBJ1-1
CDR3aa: CASSYGTGVNTEAFF
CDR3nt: TGTGCCAGCAGTTACGGGACAGGGGTGAACACTGAAGCTTTCTTT

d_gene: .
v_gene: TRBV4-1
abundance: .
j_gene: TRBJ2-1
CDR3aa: CASSPGRATNLYNEQFF
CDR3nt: TGCGCCAGCAGCCCGGGACGGGCTACTAACCTCTACAATGAGCAGTTCTTC

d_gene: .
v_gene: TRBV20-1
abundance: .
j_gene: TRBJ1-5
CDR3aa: CSASLRGRDQPQHF
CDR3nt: TGCAGTGCTAGTCTGAGGGGGAGGGATCAGCCCCAGCATTTT

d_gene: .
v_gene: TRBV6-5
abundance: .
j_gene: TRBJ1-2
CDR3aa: CASGAYYGYTF
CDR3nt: TGTGCCAGCGGGGCGTACTATGGCTACACCTTC

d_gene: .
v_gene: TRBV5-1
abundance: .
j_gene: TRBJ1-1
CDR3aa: CASSLDGGDTEAFF
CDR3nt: TGCGCCAGCAGCTTGGACGGAGGTGACACTGAAGCTTTCTTT

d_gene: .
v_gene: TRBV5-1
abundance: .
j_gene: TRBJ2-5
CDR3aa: CASSLGGSIQETQYF
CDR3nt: TGCGCCAGCAGCTTGGGAGGCAGCATCCAAGAGACCCAGTACTTC

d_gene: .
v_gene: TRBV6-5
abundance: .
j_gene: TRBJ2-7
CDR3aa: CASSPADHEQYF
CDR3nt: TGTGCCAGCAGTCCTGCGGACCACGAGCAGTACTTC

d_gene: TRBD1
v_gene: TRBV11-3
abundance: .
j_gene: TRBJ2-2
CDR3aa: CASSLDGQGAFGELFF
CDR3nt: TGTGCCAGCAGCTTAGACGGACAGGGGGCGTTCGGGGAGCTGTTTTTT

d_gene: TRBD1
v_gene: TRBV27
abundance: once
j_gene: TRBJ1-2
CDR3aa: CASSLFGQGYNYGYTF
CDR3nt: TGTGCCAGCAGTTTATTCGGACAGGGATATAACTATGGCTACACCTTC

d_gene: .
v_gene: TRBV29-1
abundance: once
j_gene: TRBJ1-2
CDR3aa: CSVEGIYGYTF
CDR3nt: TGCAGCGTTGAAGGAATATATGGCTACACCTTC

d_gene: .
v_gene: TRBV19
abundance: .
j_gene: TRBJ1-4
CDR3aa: CASSIGQAPNEKLFF
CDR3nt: TGTGCCAGTAGTATAGGACAGGCGCCTAATGAAAAACTGTTTTTT

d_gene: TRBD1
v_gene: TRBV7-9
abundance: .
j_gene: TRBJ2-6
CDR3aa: CVGQGVTSGANVLTF
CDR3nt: TGTGTGGGACAGGGGGTAACGTCTGGGGCCAACGTCCTGACTTTC

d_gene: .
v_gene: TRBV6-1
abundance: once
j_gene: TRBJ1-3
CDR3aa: CASSEVAGNTIYF
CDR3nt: TGTGCCAGCAGTGAAGTGGCTGGAAACACCATATATTTT

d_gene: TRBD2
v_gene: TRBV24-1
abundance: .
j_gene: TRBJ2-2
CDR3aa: CATSATAPRLADTGELFF
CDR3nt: TGTGCCACCAGTGCTACCGCCCCGAGACTAGCAGACACCGGGGAGCTGTTTTTT

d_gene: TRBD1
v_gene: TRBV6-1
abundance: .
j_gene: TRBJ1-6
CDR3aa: CASSVGRGLLDNSPLHF
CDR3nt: TGTGCCAGCAGTGTTGGCAGGGGGTTATTGGATAATTCACCCCTCCACTTT

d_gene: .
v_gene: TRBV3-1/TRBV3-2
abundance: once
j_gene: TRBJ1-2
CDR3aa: CASSQSITASKGYTF
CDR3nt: TGTGCCAGCAGCCAATCGATAACAGCGAGTAAGGGCTACACCTTC

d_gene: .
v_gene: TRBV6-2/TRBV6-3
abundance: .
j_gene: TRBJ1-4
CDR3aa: CASSPLNEKLFF
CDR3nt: TGTGCCAGCAGTCCATTAAATGAAAAACTGTTTTTT

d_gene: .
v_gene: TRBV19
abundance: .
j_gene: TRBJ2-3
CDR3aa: CASSDGGGPDTQYF
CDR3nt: TGTGCCAGTAGTGATGGGGGTGGACCGGATACGCAGTATTTT

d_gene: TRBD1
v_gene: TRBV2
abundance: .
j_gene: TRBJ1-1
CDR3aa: CASSATGQGPITSSEAFF
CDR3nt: TGTGCCAGCAGTGCAACGGGACAGGGGCCTATAACGAGTTCTGAAGCTTTCTTT

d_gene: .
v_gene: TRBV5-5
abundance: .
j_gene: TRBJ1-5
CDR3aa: CASSWDPTGYQPQHF
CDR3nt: TGTGCCAGCAGCTGGGACCCGACGGGGTATCAGCCCCAGCATTTT

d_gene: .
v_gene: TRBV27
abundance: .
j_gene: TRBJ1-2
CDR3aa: CASSFLSARDGYTF
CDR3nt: TGTGCCAGCAGTTTTTTATCGGCGCGGGACGGCTACACCTTC

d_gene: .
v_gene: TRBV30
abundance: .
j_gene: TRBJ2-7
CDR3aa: CAWRQGTYEQYF
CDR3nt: TGTGCCTGGAGGCAGGGTACCTACGAGCAGTACTTC

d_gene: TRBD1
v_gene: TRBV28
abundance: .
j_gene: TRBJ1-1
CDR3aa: CASSSTGGGPTEAFF
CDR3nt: TGTGCCAGCAGTTCTACAGGGGGCGGACCCACTGAAGCTTTCTTT

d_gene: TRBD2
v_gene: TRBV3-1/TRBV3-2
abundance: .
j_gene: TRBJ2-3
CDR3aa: CASSQVAGGPGDTQYF
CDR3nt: TGTGCCAGCAGCCAGGTAGCGGGGGGGCCTGGAGATACGCAGTATTTT

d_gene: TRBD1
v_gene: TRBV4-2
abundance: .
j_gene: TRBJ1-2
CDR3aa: CASSPGTDPYGYTF
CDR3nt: TGTGCCAGCAGCCCTGGGACAGACCCCTATGGCTACACCTTC

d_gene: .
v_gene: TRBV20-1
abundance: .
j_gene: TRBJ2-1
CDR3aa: CSAVTGNEQFF
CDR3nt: TGCAGTGCTGTCACTGGAAATGAGCAGTTCTTC

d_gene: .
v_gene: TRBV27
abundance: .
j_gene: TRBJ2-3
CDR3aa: CASSLSSTDTQYF
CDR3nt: TGTGCCAGCAGTTTATCAAGTACGGATACGCAGTATTTT

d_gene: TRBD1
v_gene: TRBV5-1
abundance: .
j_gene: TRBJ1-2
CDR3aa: CASSLAIAGTAPYGYTF
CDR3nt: TGCGCCAGCAGCTTGGCTATCGCCGGGACAGCCCCTTATGGCTACACCTTC

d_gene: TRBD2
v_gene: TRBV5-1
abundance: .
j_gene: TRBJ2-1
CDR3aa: CASRGWLTSGAYNEQFF
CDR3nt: TGCGCCAGCAGGGGGTGGTTGACTAGCGGGGCTTACAATGAGCAGTTCTTC

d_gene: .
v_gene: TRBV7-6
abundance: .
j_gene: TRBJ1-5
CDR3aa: CASSETTGLGNQPQHF
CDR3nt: TGTGCCAGCAGCGAGACCACAGGGTTAGGCAATCAGCCCCAGCATTTT

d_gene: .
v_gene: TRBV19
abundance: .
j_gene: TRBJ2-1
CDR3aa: CASSRGGFYNEQFF
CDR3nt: TGTGCCAGTAGCCGTGGGGGGTTCTACAATGAGCAGTTCTTC